This TCR beta chain was identified during a study of T cell repertoires in cytomegalovirus infection. Each CDR3 protein is one row after TCRdb ran MiXCR on the reads. The table records hundreds of thousands of distinct CDR3 sequences, around a tenth of them present only once. Trimming pared 0 bases from V and 7 bases from J, leaving 13 bases between. CDR1 is SGHVT, CDR2 SQSDAQ, per germline. CDR3 size: 14 residues. The table lists this clonotype with a few counts. The sequenced sample consisted of PBMCs. The J gene is TRBJ2-7, the V gene TRBV7-4, with D hard to call. The source is a human donor in good health (CMV status not recorded). Some clones in this sample may be carry-over from other donors' samples. The CDR3 loop is CASSLANPVREQYF. The DNA of the CDR3 is TGTGCCAGCAGCTTAGCGAATCCGGTCCGGGAGCAGTACTTC.